This T cell receptor beta chain was found in a study of Graves' ophthalmopathy and Graves' hyperthyroidism. Study results and caveats: Most expanded thyroid clonotypes above 0.001 frequency also appeared in blood. With roughly 65% sensitivity and more than 72% specificity, the model predicted ophthalmopathy progression.

Pregnant or lactating patients and those with other autoimmune diseases or uncontrolled infections were excluded. CDR1 and CDR2 (germline): SGHTA, FQGNSA. The CDR3 runs 13 residues. V was clipped by 3 bases and J by 6 bases, with 11 bases between them. Remarks on this clonotype: Antigen: not known.

Amplified TCR beta CDR3 regions were obtained using RNA transcripts as template. Amplification began with first-round RT-PCR using HTBI primers, then second-round multiplex PCR was performed. TCRdb reprocessed the multiplex PCR reads with MiXCR, giving one entry per CDR3 protein. The repertoire holds fewer than 250,000 distinct CDR3 sequences, with approximately 29% as singletons. This sequence joins TRBV7-2 and TRBJ1-1, with D possibly TRBD1 on 5 matching bases. Material: peripheral blood. The sequence was collected from a man aged 50 to 59 with Graves' ophthalmopathy. CDR3 region: CASSFEGDSEAFF. The CDR3 DNA follows: TGTGCCAGCAGCTTCGAAGGGGACTCTGAAGCTTTCTTT. The full variable domain, in which reference TRBV7-2 and TRBJ1-1 provide the parts outside the CDR3, is GAGVSQSPSNKVTEKGKDVELRCDPISGHTALYWYRQSLGQGLEFLIYFQGNSAPDKSGLPSDRFSAERTGGSVSTLTIQRTQQEDSAVYLCASSFEGDSEAFFGQGTRLTVV.